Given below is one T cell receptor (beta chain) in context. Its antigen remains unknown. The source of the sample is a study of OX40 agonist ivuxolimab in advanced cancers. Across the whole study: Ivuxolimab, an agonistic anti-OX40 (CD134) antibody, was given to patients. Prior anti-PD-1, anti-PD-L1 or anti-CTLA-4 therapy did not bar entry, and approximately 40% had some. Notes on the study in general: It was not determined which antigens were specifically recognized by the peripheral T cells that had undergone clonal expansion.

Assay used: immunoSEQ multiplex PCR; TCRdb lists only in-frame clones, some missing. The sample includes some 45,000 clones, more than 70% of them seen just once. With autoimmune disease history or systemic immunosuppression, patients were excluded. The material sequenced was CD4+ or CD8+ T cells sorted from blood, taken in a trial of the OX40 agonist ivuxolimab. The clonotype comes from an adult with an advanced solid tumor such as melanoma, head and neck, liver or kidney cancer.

CDR3 nucleotide sequence: TGTGCCAGCAGTGAGTGGTCAGGTACTAGCACAGATACGCAGTATTTT. Protein product: CASSEWSGTSTDTQYF. The chain employs TRBV2 and TRBJ2-3; D unresolved. Trimming left V 3 bases short and J 0 bases short, with 13 bases between. Germline V gives CDR1 SNHLY, CDR2 FYNNEI. The CDR3 runs 16 residues.